This T cell receptor (beta chain) was captured in a study of blood T cells in healthy people across ages. The V end was cut by 3 bases, the J end by 4 bases, with 19 bases between. The CDR3 is 17 amino acids. With a J-beta primer mix and a sample-barcoded 5' primer, a second PCR ran about 6 to 11 cycles. TCRdb processed the 5' RACE reads anew with MiXCR; each CDR3 protein has one entry. The sample yields around 1,000,000 distinct CDR3 sequences, roughly two fifths seen once. The rearrangement links TRBV12-3 or TRBV12-4 to TRBJ2-1; D ambiguous. Material: blood. This receptor was obtained from a man aged 18-30 years in good health. The CDR3 coding sequence is TGTGCCAGCAGTTTCAAGGGCCGGGTTCCCCCTTACAATGAGCAGTTCTTC. Protein: CASSFKGRVPPYNEQFF.